The 18 T cell receptor beta chains reported below all come from one sample, sequenced in a study of T-cell memory formation after mild COVID-19. TCRdb recomputed calls from the 5' RACE reads with MiXCR, one row per CDR3 protein. The table shows around 440,000 distinct CDR3 sequences, with about 20% occurring only once. What was sequenced was PBMCs or a T cell subset sorted from them (not recorded which). Every receptor here comes from an adult woman who had mild COVID-19 (a few samples of this study predate the infection). Cell type and time point are not known.

This clonotype was observed a handful of times. The chain carries TRBV12-3 or TRBV12-4 and TRBJ2-7; D is uncertain. Trimming pared 1 base from V and 0 bases from J, leaving 10 bases between. This CDR3 has 15 amino acids. The CDR3 nucleotides are TGTGCCAGCAGTTTAGGGGCAGTGAGCTCCTACGAGCAGTACTTC. Encoded protein: CASSLGAVSSYEQYF.

The chain carries TRBV5-1 and TRBJ1-2; the match to TRBD1 covers 8 bases. Germline V gene lookup returns CDR1 SGHRS and CDR2 YFSETQ. The CDR3 runs 14 residues. J was trimmed by 2 bases and V by 5 bases; bases with no gene match: 5. The CDR3, as DNA: TGCGCCAGCAGACTGGGACAGGAGAACTATGGCTACACCTTC. Protein: CASRLGQENYGYTF. Looking up the rest from reference TRBV5-1 and TRBJ1-2 gives the full variable domain: KAGVTQTPRYLIKTRGQQVTLSCSPISGHRSVSWYQQTPGQGLQFLFEYFSETQRNKGNFPGRFSGRQFSNSRSEMNVSTLELGDSALYLCASRLGQENYGYTFGSGTRLTVV.

This clonotype was found a few times. The chain combines TRBV30 with TRBJ2-7; D is tentatively TRBD1 or TRBD2 (6 bases each). The CDR3 covers 13 residues. Trimming cost V 0 bases and J 3 bases, with 9 bases left between them. Per the germline V gene, CDR1 is GTSNPN and CDR2 is SVGIG (reference sequence). As DNA, the CDR3 is TGTGCCTGGAGTGTAGGGGGACTCTACGAGCAGTACTTC. Residues: CAWSVGGLYEQYF. The whole variable domain, filled in from reference TRBV30 and TRBJ2-7, reads SQTIHQWPATLVQPVGSPLSLECTVEGTSNPNLYWYRQAAGRGLQLLFYSVGIGQISSEVPQNLSASRPQDRQFILSSKKLLLSDSGFYLCAWSVGGLYEQYFGPGTRLTVT.

This chain joins TRBV18 and TRBJ2-7; perhaps TRBD2 as D (6 bases). Germline loops: CDR1 KGHSH, CDR2 LQKENI. The CDR3 consists of 12 residues. The germline V and J ends were trimmed by 1 base and 7 bases, with 8 bases remaining between them. CDR3 coding DNA: TGTGCCAGCTCACCACAGGAGGGGGAGCAGTACTTC. It specifies CASSPQEGEQYF.

The CDR3 loop is CASSSGRGQAHEQYF. In DNA, the CDR3 is TGTGCCAGCAGCTCCGGGCGGGGGCAGGCCCACGAGCAGTACTTC. J is TRBJ2-7 and V is TRBV5-6, with TRBD2 as a possible D gene (7 bases). V was shortened by 3 bases and J by 5 bases, with 18 bases between the two germline ends. CDR1 and CDR2 (germline): SGHDT, YYEEEE. The CDR3 totals 15 residues.

V and J are TRBV3-1 and TRBJ1-2; D not certain. Trimming shortened V by 0 bases and J by 5 bases, and 7 bases separated the two germline ends. The germline gives CDR1 LGHDT, CDR2 YNNKEL (reference sequence). The CDR3 is 13 residues long. DNA for the CDR3: TGTGCCAGCAGCCAAGATCAGATTTATGGCTACACCTTC. Encoded protein: CASSQDQIYGYTF.

The rearrangement uses TRBV7-6 and TRBJ2-1; 10 nucleotides align to TRBD2. V lost 5 bases to trimming and J lost 2 bases; unmatched junction nucleotides: 9. The CDR3 length is 17 residues. Germline V CDR1 and CDR2: SGHVS, FNYEAQ. The CDR3, as DNA: TGTGCCAGCAGCCGAGAAGCGGGAGGGCCGCCCTACAATGAGCAGTTCTTC. This codes for CASSREAGGPPYNEQFF.

The rearrangement uses TRBV24-1 and TRBJ2-7, with 8 positions matching TRBD2. Germline CDR1 and CDR2: KGHDR and SFDVKD. The CDR3 consists of 16 residues. Unmatched junction bases numbered 10, after V lost 2 bases and J lost 5 bases. The CDR3 is CATSDSHSGSVHEQYF. The CDR3 nucleotides read TGTGCCACCAGTGATTCCCACAGCGGGAGTGTCCACGAGCAGTACTTC.

This chain uses TRBV6-6 with TRBJ2-5; D is uncertain. V was clipped by 0 bases and J by 5 bases, with 13 bases between them. This CDR3 contains 15 residues. Germline-derived CDR1 and CDR2 are MNHNY and SVGAGI (reference sequence). The CDR3 is CASSYSNLGRETQYF. The DNA of the CDR3 is TGTGCCAGCAGTTACTCGAACCTAGGACGGGAGACCCAGTACTTC.

The sample holds a few counts of this clonotype. This rearrangement joins TRBV3-1 to TRBJ2-7; tentatively, D is TRBD1 (5 bases). CDR1 is LGHDT and CDR2 is YNNKEL in the germline V gene (reference sequence). There are 12 residues in the CDR3. V lost 4 bases, J lost 6 bases, and 10 bases lay in between. This CDR3 reads CASSRVRGEQYF. CDR3 in DNA: TGTGCCAGCAGCCGAGTAAGGGGCGAGCAGTACTTC.

V usage is TRBV4-1 and J usage is TRBJ2-1, with 12 positions matching TRBD2. CDR1 and CDR2 from the germline V gene are MGHRA and YSYEKL. V shed 1 base, J shed 10 bases, and the junction held 5 bases outside the gene matches. The CDR3 is made up of 15 amino acids. CDR3: CASSQGTSGVQEQFF. The CDR3 DNA follows: TGCGCCAGCAGCCAAGGGACTAGCGGGGTCCAGGAGCAGTTCTTC.

This chain links TRBV20-1 with TRBJ2-4, with D unresolved. V lost 0 bases to trimming and J lost 0 bases, with 15 bases between them. The CDR3 runs to 17 residues. Germline CDR1 DFQATT, CDR2 SNEGSKA (reference sequence). The CDR3 sequence: CSAREWVATLAKNIQYF. The CDR3 coding sequence is TGCAGTGCTAGAGAGTGGGTCGCGACTTTAGCCAAAAACATTCAGTACTTC.

This clonotype showed up just a few times. This chain connects TRBV9 to TRBJ1-5; the D is unclear. Trimming left V 3 bases short and J 0 bases short, with 16 bases between. This CDR3 has 17 amino acids. Germline-derived CDR1 and CDR2 are SGDLS and YYNGEE. The CDR3 sequence: CASSAFAWEDSNQPQHF. As DNA, the CDR3 is TGTGCCAGCAGCGCCTTCGCTTGGGAAGATAGCAATCAGCCCCAGCATTTT.

The chain employs TRBV7-2 and TRBJ2-5; 9 nucleotides line up with TRBD2. V was clipped by 2 bases and J by 4 bases; unmatched bases: 5. CDR3 size: 15 residues. CDR1 is SGHTA and CDR2 is FQGNSA in the germline V gene. The DNA of the CDR3 is TGTGCCAGCAGCTTAAGGAGCGGGGGGAGAGAGACCCAGTACTTC. Its translation: CASSLRSGGRETQYF.

This clonotype turned up a few times. V is TRBV11-3 and J is TRBJ2-1; D is unresolved. The CDR3 loop spans 12 amino acids. V was shortened by 5 bases and J by 5 bases, with 7 bases between the two germline ends. CDR1 is SGHNT, CDR2 YENEEA, per germline. The CDR3 protein is CASSTRDNEQFF. CDR3 DNA sequence: TGTGCCAGCAGCACCCGGGACAATGAGCAGTTCTTC.

This chain connects TRBV25-1 to TRBJ2-7, with D maybe TRBD2 (5 bases). The ends were cut back, 2 bases at V and 1 base at J, with 9 bases in the middle. The germline gives CDR1 MGHDK, CDR2 SYGVNS. CDR3 length: 14 amino acids. The CDR3 bases are TGTGCCAGCAGTGAAAGACGGGAATCCTACGAGCAGTACTTC. Translation: CASSERRESYEQYF.

This clonotype was observed once. The V and J genes are TRBV2 and TRBJ2-3; 8 bases are shared with TRBD1. Germline values: CDR1 SNHLY, CDR2 FYNNEI. The CDR3 totals 15 residues. V gave up 3 bases and J gave up 4 bases; unmatched junction bases: 6. The CDR3 DNA reads TGTGCCAGCAGTGATTTCCACAGGGGGGCAGATACGCAGTATTTT. Residues: CASSDFHRGADTQYF.

This clonotype was counted at least ten times. This sequence joins TRBV5-1 and TRBJ2-5, with D tentatively TRBD2 (7 bases). The CDR3 contains 15 residues. Germline V lookup: CDR1 SGHRS, CDR2 YFSETQ. Trimming shortened V by 9 bases and J by 1 base, and 19 bases separated the two germline ends. The DNA of the CDR3 is TGCGCCACCTCATGGGAGGGGGTGCCCCAAGAGACCCAGTACTTC. Protein: CATSWEGVPQETQYF.